The source of this T cell receptor (beta chain) is a study of blood T cell repertoires in COVID-19. Study overall: The samples span acute and convalescent COVID-19 from the United States, Italy and Spain. Sample material is recorded as cDNA or gDNA derived from T cells, B-cell-depleted T cells, or PBMCs.

Per the original data handling: Amplification of reference gene primers provided the estimated nucleated cell counts. The table came from immunoSEQ multiplex PCR; TCRdb's copy has only in-frame clones and leaves some out. V and J calls plus clone size are reproduced from that table; the DNA served to infer D and trimming. The table lists about 35,000 clones, approximately 90% of them singletons. Germline loops: CDR1 SNHLY, CDR2 FYNNEI. V was cut by 5 bases and J by 2 bases, with 12 bases left in between. The CDR3 is 14 amino acids. The specimen was peripheral blood. The chain joins TRBV2 to TRBJ1-1; D possibly corresponds to TRBD1 (6 bases). This receptor was identified in a man between 45 and 60 years old with active COVID-19. As DNA, the CDR3 is TGTGCCAGCAGTTACGGGACATTCAACACTGAAGCTTTCTTT. It specifies CASSYGTFNTEAFF.